Below, 26 T cell receptor beta chains from the same sample are listed, as sequenced in a study of T cell clonotyping in hematopoietic cell transplantation. Clones were sequenced by immunoSEQ multiplex PCR, and TCRdb holds only the in-frame ones, with some missing. The repertoire holds 55,000 to 70,000 clones, with 90% to 95% as singletons. Sequenced input: peripheral blood mononuclear cells. The receptors derive from a man between 45 and 60 years old in good health. Some clones in this sample may be carry-over from other donors' samples.

The rearrangement links TRBV2 to TRBJ1-5; D is uncertain. Trimming left V 8 bases short and J 0 bases short, with 8 bases between. This CDR3 contains 13 residues. The germline V gene has CDR1 SNHLY and CDR2 FYNNEI. The CDR3 nucleotides read TGTGCCAGCCGACGGAATAGCAATCAGCCCCAGCATTTT. Its translation is CASRRNSNQPQHF.

The genes are TRBV28 and TRBJ2-7; the D is unclear. Trimming cost V 4 bases and J 3 bases, with 7 bases left between them. This CDR3 has 12 amino acids. Germline values: CDR1 MDHEN, CDR2 SYDVKM. The CDR3 reads CASSSLNYEQYF. In nucleotides, the CDR3 is TGTGCCAGCAGTTCCCTCAACTACGAGCAGTACTTC.

The gene calls are TRBV5-1 and TRBJ2-7; 7 nucleotides align to TRBD1. CDR1 and CDR2 from the germline V gene are SGHRS and YFSETQ. The J segment lost 3 bases and the V segment lost 7 bases, leaving 4 bases of the junction unmatched. This CDR3 comprises 12 residues. Written as DNA, the CDR3 is TGCGCCAGCCCACAGGGGCGCTACGAGCAGTACTTC. This sequence encodes CASPQGRYEQYF.

The chain joins TRBV30 to TRBJ2-7; D gene unclear. V lost 0 bases to trimming and J lost 2 bases, with 11 bases between them. The CDR3 is 14 residues long. Germline assignment: CDR1 GTSNPN and CDR2 SVGIG (reference sequence). Here the CDR3 reads CAWSVRGIPYEQYF. CDR3 nucleotide sequence: TGTGCCTGGAGTGTACGCGGAATACCCTACGAGCAGTACTTC.

The chain uses TRBV5-1 and TRBJ1-2, with D maybe TRBD1 (5 bases). V lost 8 bases to trimming and J lost 3 bases, with 29 bases between them. The CDR3 totals 18 residues. The germline CDR1 and CDR2 sequences are SGHRS and YFSETQ. CDR3 nucleotide sequence: TGCGCCAGATGGGGGTGGACCTACCGCGAACGAGGGGACTATGGCTACACCTTC. Encoded protein: CARWGWTYRERGDYGYTF.

This clone showed up just a few times. The genes are TRBV9 and TRBJ1-1; D gene unclear. CDR3 length equals 14 residues. Trimming pared 4 bases from V and 7 bases from J, leaving 17 bases between. Germline V CDR1 and CDR2: SGDLS, YYNGEE. The CDR3 DNA sequence: TGTGCCAGCAGCCCTCTTCGGGGTCCCCGTGAAGCTTTCTTT. Protein: CASSPLRGPREAFF.

The chain joins TRBV27 to TRBJ1-5, with D tentatively TRBD1 (5 bases). The V and J ends lost 8 bases and 7 bases respectively, with 15 bases between them. The length of the CDR3 is 13 residues. The germline V gene encodes CDR1 MNHEY and CDR2 SMNVEV (reference sequence). CDR3 sequence (DNA): TGTGCCAGCGCTGGGACTTCAACGCAGCCCCAGCATTTT. It encodes CASAGTSTQPQHF.

The chain uses TRBV19 and TRBJ2-2; the D gene is possibly TRBD1 (5 bases). Germline V CDR1 and CDR2: LNHDA, SQIVND (reference sequence). Trimming removed 2 bases from V and 5 bases from J, with 12 bases in between. This CDR3 has 15 amino acids. CDR3 region: CASSIPQGGTGELFF. DNA of the CDR3: TGTGCCAGTAGTATACCCCAGGGTGGGACCGGGGAGCTGTTTTTT.

The gene calls are TRBV28 and TRBJ2-5, with D perhaps TRBD1 (6 bases). CDR3 length equals 16 residues. CDR1 is MDHEN, CDR2 SYDVKM, per germline. V dropped 2 bases and J dropped 2 bases, with 15 bases sitting between them. The CDR3 is CASSLIAGQPQETQYF. Here the CDR3 DNA reads TGTGCCAGCAGTTTAATCGCTGGACAGCCTCAAGAGACCCAGTACTTC.

The CDR3 protein is CATSMGRGYEQYF. The CDR3 bases are TGTGCCACCAGCATGGGCAGGGGCTACGAGCAGTACTTC. The rearrangement joins TRBV15 to TRBJ2-7, with D perhaps matching TRBD1 (6 bases). Trimming left V 4 bases short and J 3 bases short, with 10 bases between. This CDR3 region has 13 residues. Germline loops: CDR1 LNHNV, CDR2 YYDKDF (reference sequence).

In this sample, this clone turned up a few times. The chain couples TRBV28 to TRBJ1-2; D is ambiguous. This CDR3 spans 12 amino acids. Trimming pared 5 bases from V and 6 bases from J, leaving 10 bases between. The germline V gene has CDR1 MDHEN and CDR2 SYDVKM. The CDR3 is CASSPLGDGYTF. The DNA of the CDR3 is TGTGCCAGCAGTCCCCTGGGCGATGGCTACACCTTC.

This chain joins TRBV6-5 and TRBJ2-2; D uncertain. The CDR3 covers 11 residues. Trimming left V 6 bases short and J 5 bases short, with 4 bases between. Germline V gene sequence: CDR1 MNHEY, CDR2 SVGAGI. Here the CDR3 DNA reads TGTGCCAGCAGGGGGACCGGGGAGCTGTTTTTT. This sequence encodes CASRGTGELFF.

In DNA, the CDR3 is TGCAGCGTTGGTTACTCGGACTATGGCTACACCTTC. This codes for CSVGYSDYGYTF. The chain is built from TRBV29-1 and TRBJ1-2; D remains ambiguous. Germline CDR1 reads SQVTM; CDR2 reads ANQGSEA. The CDR3 loop spans 12 amino acids. Trimming removed 4 bases from V and 3 bases from J, with 9 bases in between. The whole variable domain, filled in from reference TRBV29-1 and TRBJ1-2, reads SAVISQKPSRDICQRGTSLTIQCQVDSQVTMMFWYRQQPGQSLTLIATANQGSEATYESGFVIDKFPISRPNLTFSTLTVSNMSPEDSSIYLCSVGYSDYGYTFGSGTRLTVV.

This rearrangement joins TRBV9 to TRBJ2-5, with D possibly being TRBD2 (6 bases). CDR1 SGDLS and CDR2 YYNGEE come from the germline V gene. The germline V and J ends were trimmed by 3 bases and 5 bases, with 11 bases remaining between them. The length of the CDR3 is 13 residues. The CDR3 protein is CASSGGVSETQYF. As DNA, the CDR3 is TGTGCCAGCAGCGGGGGGGTCTCGGAGACCCAGTACTTC.

The rearrangement uses TRBV2 and TRBJ2-1; D is perhaps TRBD1 or TRBD2 (6 bases each). V gave up 8 bases and J gave up 5 bases, with 16 bases separating them. The CDR3 length is 14 residues. Germline CDR1 and CDR2: SNHLY and FYNNEI. This CDR3 reads CASDGGKFNNEQFF. The CDR3, as DNA: TGTGCCAGCGACGGGGGCAAATTTAACAATGAGCAGTTCTTC.

This chain links TRBV6-5 with TRBJ1-5, with TRBD1 identical over 11 bases. With 6 bases clipped from V and 6 bases from J, the junction kept 4 bases outside the gene matches. Germline loops: CDR1 MNHEY, CDR2 SVGAGI. This CDR3 has 14 residues. In DNA form, the CDR3 reads TGTGCCAGCAGCGGAGGACAGGGGGCTCAGCCCCAGCATTTT. It yields the protein CASSGGQGAQPQHF.

This rearrangement joins TRBV19 to TRBJ1-4; no reliable D call. Trimming pared 4 bases from V and 5 bases from J, leaving 14 bases between. Germline loops: CDR1 LNHDA, CDR2 SQIVND (reference sequence). This CDR3 has 15 residues. The DNA for the CDR3 is TGTGCCAGTAGTAACGACCCTCTACAGAATGAAAAACTGTTTTTT. This sequence encodes CASSNDPLQNEKLFF. The variable domain in full, completed from reference TRBV19 and TRBJ1-4, reads DGGITQSPKYLFRKEGQNVTLSCEQNLNHDAMYWYRQDPGQGLRLIYYSQIVNDFQKGDIAEGYSVSREKKESFPLTVTSAQKNPTAFYLCASSNDPLQNEKLFFGSGTQLSVL.

The chain combines TRBV7-8 with TRBJ1-1, with D perhaps matching TRBD1 (6 bases). V lost 1 base to trimming and J lost 5 bases, with 11 bases between them. Germline lookup yields CDR1 SGHVS and CDR2 FQNEAQ. This CDR3 has 14 residues. The CDR3 protein is CASSLVGGWTEAFF. CDR3 sequence (DNA): TGTGCCAGCAGCTTAGTCGGGGGCTGGACTGAAGCTTTCTTT. Variable domain in full (rest from reference TRBV7-8 and TRBJ1-1): GAGVSQSPRYKVAKRGQDVALRCDPISGHVSLFWYQQALGQGPEFLTYFQNEAQLDKSGLPSDRFFAERPEGSVSTLKIQRTQQEDSAVYLCASSLVGGWTEAFFGQGTRLTVV.

The CDR3 sequence: CASSVGGQGDEAFF. DNA of the CDR3: TGTGCCAGCAGCGTTGGCGGACAGGGGGACGAAGCTTTCTTT. The chain couples TRBV9 to TRBJ1-1; TRBD1 agrees at 10 bases. CDR3 length: 14 residues. Germline V gene lookup returns CDR1 SGDLS and CDR2 YYNGEE. Losses at the gene ends were 2 bases for V and 8 bases for J; bases not matched to a gene: 6.

About this clone: Other DNA sequences in this sample translate to the same CDR3. V usage is TRBV5-1 and J usage is TRBJ1-2; 9 positions match TRBD1. The CDR3 runs to 14 residues. J lost 2 bases, V lost 2 bases, and 1 base had no gene match. Germline assignment: CDR1 SGHRS and CDR2 YFSETQ. This CDR3 is CASSLDRGNYGYTF. The CDR3 nucleotides read TGCGCCAGCAGCTTAGACAGGGGGAACTATGGCTACACCTTC.

The CDR3 bases are TGTGCCAGCAGTTTAATAGGACAGGGCCAAGGGCCCCTCCACTTT. This translates into CASSLIGQGQGPLHF. V is TRBV6-5 and J is TRBJ1-6; 8 nucleotides agree with TRBD1. CDR3 length: 15 amino acids. J lost 13 bases, V lost 4 bases, and 12 bases had no gene match. Germline lookup yields CDR1 MNHEY and CDR2 SVGAGI.

V is TRBV6-1 and J is TRBJ2-7, with a possible D match to TRBD1 (7 bases). CDR1 is MNHNS and CDR2 is SASEGT in the germline V gene. The CDR3 runs to 14 residues. V was clipped by 2 bases and J by 3 bases, with 11 bases between them. The CDR3 loop is CASSETQGGYEQYF. CDR3 nucleotide sequence: TGTGCCAGCAGTGAAACCCAGGGGGGCTACGAGCAGTACTTC.

This sequence joins TRBV28 and TRBJ2-7, with a possible D match to TRBD2 (6 bases). The CDR3 contains 12 residues. The V gene's germline CDR1 is MDHEN and CDR2 SYDVKM. Deletions cut 5 bases from V and 3 bases from J, with 8 bases between. CDR3 bases: TGTGCCAGCAGTGGGGGGTTCTACGAGCAGTACTTC. It translates to CASSGGFYEQYF. Looking up the rest from reference TRBV28 and TRBJ2-7 gives the full variable domain: DVKVTQSSRYLVKRTGEKVFLECVQDMDHENMFWYRQDPGLGLRLIYFSYDVKMKEKGDIPEGYSVSREKKERFSLILESASTNQTSMYLCASSGGFYEQYFGPGTRLTVT.

The chain carries TRBV6-1 and TRBJ2-2; either TRBD1 or TRBD2 may fit D (5 bases each). Germline V gene sequence: CDR1 MNHNS, CDR2 SASEGT. The CDR3 runs to 14 residues. V lost 2 bases and J 6 bases, leaving 10 bases between the germline ends. In nucleotides, the CDR3 is TGTGCCAGCAGTGAATTCCGGGACGCCGGGGAGCTGTTTTTT. Protein sequence: CASSEFRDAGELFF.

V and J are TRBV5-1 and TRBJ2-7, with D unclear. The CDR3 has 15 residues. Trimming took off 3 bases at V and 3 bases at J, with 16 bases between the two ends. The V gene's germline CDR1 is SGHRS and CDR2 YFSETQ. The CDR3 DNA follows: TGCGCCAGCAGCTCTGCCCCCGGTTCTTACTACGAGCAGTACTTC. Translation: CASSSAPGSYYEQYF.

The chain combines TRBV6-1 with TRBJ1-2; 9 bases map to TRBD1. With V trimmed by 2 bases and J by 4 bases, 5 bases remained unmatched. Germline V gives CDR1 MNHNS, CDR2 SASEGT. This CDR3 region has 15 residues. CDR3 loop: CASSEYTGGGYGYTF. The DNA of the CDR3 is TGTGCCAGCAGTGAATACACAGGGGGCGGCTATGGCTACACCTTC.